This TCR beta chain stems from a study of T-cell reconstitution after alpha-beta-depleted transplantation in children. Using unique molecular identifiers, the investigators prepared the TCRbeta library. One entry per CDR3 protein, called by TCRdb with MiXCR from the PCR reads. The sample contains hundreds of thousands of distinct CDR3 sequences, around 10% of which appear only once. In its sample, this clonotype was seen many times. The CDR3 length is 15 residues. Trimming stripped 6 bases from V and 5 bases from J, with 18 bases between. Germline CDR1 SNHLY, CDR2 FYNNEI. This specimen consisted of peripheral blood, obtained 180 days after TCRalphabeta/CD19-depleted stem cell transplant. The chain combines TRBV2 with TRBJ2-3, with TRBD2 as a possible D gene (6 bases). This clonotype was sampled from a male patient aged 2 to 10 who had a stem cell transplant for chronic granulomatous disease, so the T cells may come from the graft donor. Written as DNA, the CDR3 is TGTGCCAGCAGGATGAGTGCCGGGAGTGGAGATACGCAGTATTTT. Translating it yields CASRMSAGSGDTQYF.